This T cell receptor (beta chain) was captured by sequencing in a study of cytomegalovirus exposure and HLA in healthy donors. Findings and limits, study-wide: Rare sequences made up most TCRs, while some public TCRs were found in many donors. Altogether, some 160 TCR beta chains were recorded as cytomegalovirus-associated. The authors later linked a missense DCLRE1C variant to TCR beta V- and J-gene trimming.

Per the germline V gene, CDR1 is SGHRS and CDR2 is YFSETQ. The CDR3 extends over 19 amino acids. Trimming stripped 4 bases from V and 0 bases from J, with 20 bases between. This clone has a handful of counts. Its antigen is as yet unknown. 60 Vbeta and 13 Jbeta primers were used in PCR. The repertoire was sequenced with immunoSEQ multiplex PCR; TCRdb's copy has only in-frame clones and lacks some. The repertoire holds some 130,000 clones, with roughly 74% as singletons. The V call is TRBV5-1, the J call TRBJ2-6, with D possibly matching TRBD2 (6 bases). The sequence was obtained from a male donor in good health and CMV-seronegative. Sequencing was carried out using PBMCs. The CDR3 protein is CASSLGAAGIDSGANVLTF. CDR3 in DNA: TGCGCCAGCAGCCTCGGGGCGGCGGGGATTGACTCTGGGGCCAACGTCCTGACTTTC.